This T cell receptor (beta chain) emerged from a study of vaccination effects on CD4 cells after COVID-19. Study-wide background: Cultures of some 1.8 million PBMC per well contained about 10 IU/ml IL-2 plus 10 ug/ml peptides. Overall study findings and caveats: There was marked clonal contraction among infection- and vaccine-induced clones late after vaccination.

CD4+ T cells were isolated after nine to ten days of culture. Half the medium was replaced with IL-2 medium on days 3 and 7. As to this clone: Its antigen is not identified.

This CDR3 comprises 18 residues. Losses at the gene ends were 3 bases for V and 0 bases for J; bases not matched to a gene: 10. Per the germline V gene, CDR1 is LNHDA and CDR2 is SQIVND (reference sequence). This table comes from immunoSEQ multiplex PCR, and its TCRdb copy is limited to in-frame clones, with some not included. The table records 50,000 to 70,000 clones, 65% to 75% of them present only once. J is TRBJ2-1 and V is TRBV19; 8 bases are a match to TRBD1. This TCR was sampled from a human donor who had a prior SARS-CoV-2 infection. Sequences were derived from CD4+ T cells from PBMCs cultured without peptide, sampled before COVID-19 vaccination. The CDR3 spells CASSMSRGRPSSYNEQFF. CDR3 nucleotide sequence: TGTGCCAGTAGTATGTCCAGGGGGCGTCCGAGCTCCTACAATGAGCAGTTCTTC.